The 24 T cell receptor beta chains reported below all come from one sample, sequenced in a study of cytomegalovirus exposure and HLA in healthy donors. It was with 60 Vbeta and 13 Jbeta primers that the PCR ran. Only in-frame clones appear in the TCRdb table, and some are missing; sequencing was by immunoSEQ multiplex PCR. This sample has more than 150,000 clones, with roughly 76% found just once. The specimen was PBMCs. The source of these receptors is a man aged 40-50 years in good health and CMV-seropositive.

The chain carries TRBV7-9 and TRBJ2-1, with a tentative D call TRBD1 (6 bases). Between the trimmed V and J ends, which lost 1 base and 10 bases, there was a span of 14 bases. There are 14 residues in the CDR3. Germline CDR1 reads SEHNR; CDR2 reads FQNEAQ (reference sequence). The DNA of the CDR3 is TGTGCCAGCAGCTTAGAAACAGGGTCGGAGGAGCAGTTCTTC. It yields the protein CASSLETGSEEQFF.

The V and J genes are TRBV30 and TRBJ1-2; D is uncertain. With 0 bases removed from V and 4 bases from J, the gap between germline ends came to 6 bases. This CDR3 is built from 12 residues. Germline lookup yields CDR1 GTSNPN and CDR2 SVGIG (reference sequence). CDR3 nucleotides: TGTGCCTGGAGTGTTCACTTCTATGGCTACACCTTC. This gives the protein CAWSVHFYGYTF.

The V call is TRBV4-3, the J call TRBJ2-2, with TRBD1 identical over 10 bases. CDR3 length: 18 amino acids. Germline V gene sequence: CDR1 LGHNA, CDR2 YSLEER. After removal of 2 bases from V and 4 bases from J, the junction contained 10 bases not matched to a gene. The chain's CDR3 is CASSQSDRGFSGTGELFF. DNA for the CDR3: TGCGCCAGCAGCCAATCGGACAGGGGGTTTTCGGGCACCGGGGAGCTGTTTTTT.

The rearrangement joins TRBV15 to TRBJ2-7, with D perhaps matching TRBD1 (6 bases). The CDR3 is made up of 11 amino acids. Trimming pared 5 bases from V and 6 bases from J, leaving 8 bases between. Germline V gives CDR1 LNHNV, CDR2 YYDKDF (reference sequence). The CDR3 nucleotides are TGTGCCACCAGCGCGGACAGCGAGCAGTACTTC. Encoded protein: CATSADSEQYF.

The chain combines TRBV27 with TRBJ1-4, with 9 bases lining up with TRBD1. V gave up 4 bases and J gave up 10 bases; unmatched junction bases: 7. Germline V gene sequence: CDR1 MNHEY, CDR2 SMNVEV (reference sequence). This CDR3 region has 14 residues. The CDR3 region has the DNA TGTGCCAGCAGTTCGGGGACAGGGCCCCGAAAACTGTTTTTT. As protein: CASSSGTGPRKLFF.

The V gene is TRBV4-1, the J gene TRBJ2-5; D unresolved. Germline values: CDR1 MGHRA, CDR2 YSYEKL. V was shortened by 3 bases and J by 5 bases, with 10 bases between the two germline ends. CDR3 length: 13 residues. CDR3 nucleotides: TGCGCCAGCAGCCAGAGATATTTGGAGACCCAGTACTTC. This sequence encodes CASSQRYLETQYF.

The rearrangement uses TRBV6-1 and TRBJ1-5; D call uncertain. CDR1 and CDR2 from the germline V gene are MNHNS and SASEGT. Trimming took 1 base from V and 2 from J, leaving 18 bases between them. This CDR3 has 18 amino acids. The CDR3 sequence: CASSEGFSGWVGNQPQHF. The CDR3 DNA follows: TGTGCCAGCAGTGAAGGGTTTTCGGGTTGGGTAGGCAATCAGCCCCAGCATTTT.

The chain has TRBV28 and TRBJ2-2; 7 nucleotides align to TRBD1. Germline assignment: CDR1 MDHEN and CDR2 SYDVKM. The CDR3 length is 14 residues. The V and J ends lost 8 bases and 0 bases, in that order; junction bases with no gene match: 3. For the CDR3, the DNA is TGTGCCAGCCTGGACAGGCCGAACACCGGGGAGCTGTTTTTT. Encoded protein: CASLDRPNTGELFF.

The table lists this clone with a few counts. The chain employs TRBV2 and TRBJ1-2, with TRBD1 as a possible D gene (5 bases). CDR3 length: 14 amino acids. Germline V gives CDR1 SNHLY, CDR2 FYNNEI. Trimming left V 4 bases short and J 1 base short, with 10 bases between. The CDR3 region is CASSGTRNNYGYTF. The CDR3 bases are TGTGCCAGCAGTGGGACACGAAATAACTATGGCTACACCTTC. The full variable domain, in which reference TRBV2 and TRBJ1-2 provide the parts outside the CDR3, is EPEVTQTPSHQVTQMGQEVILRCVPISNHLYFYWYRQILGQKVEFLVSFYNNEISEKSEIFDDQFSVERPDGSNFTLKIRSTKLEDSAMYFCASSGTRNNYGYTFGSGTRLTVV.

This chain uses TRBV9 with TRBJ2-2, with D perhaps TRBD2 (6 bases). Trimming left V 4 bases short and J 3 bases short, with 13 bases between. CDR3 size: 15 residues. Germline CDR1 reads SGDLS; CDR2 reads YYNGEE. CDR3 in amino acids: CASSLRDSYTGELFF. CDR3 coding DNA: TGTGCCAGCAGCCTCCGGGACTCCTACACCGGGGAGCTGTTTTTT. Together with reference TRBV9 and TRBJ2-2, the CDR3 gives the full variable domain: DSGVTQTPKHLITATGQRVTLRCSPRSGDLSVYWYQQSLDQGLQFLIQYYNGEERAKGNILERFSAQQFPDLHSELNLSSLELGDSALYFCASSLRDSYTGELFFGEGSRLTVL.

The sample holds a few counts of this clone. The V and J genes are TRBV19 and TRBJ1-2; perhaps TRBD1 as D (6 bases). The CDR3 spans 12 residues. Trimming pared 5 bases from V and 5 bases from J, leaving 9 bases between. Looked up from germline, CDR1 is LNHDA and CDR2 is SQIVND (reference sequence). The CDR3 region has the DNA TGTGCCAGTAGTGAGGGGGAGTATGGCTACACCTTC. The encoded protein is CASSEGEYGYTF.

The gene calls are TRBV9 and TRBJ1-1; D is ambiguous. V lost 0 bases and J lost 5, with 8 bases in between. Germline V gene lookup returns CDR1 SGDLS and CDR2 YYNGEE. The CDR3 has 13 residues. DNA for the CDR3: TGTGCCAGCAGCGTAGACACGGGGACTGAAGCTTTCTTT. This translates into CASSVDTGTEAFF.

The chain recombines TRBV10-3 with TRBJ2-7; 8 bases line up with TRBD1. The CDR3 has 16 residues. The germline CDR1 and CDR2 sequences are ENHRY and SYGVKD. V lost 6 bases to trimming and J lost 5 bases; unmatched junction nucleotides: 15. CDR3 DNA sequence: TGTGCCATCAGGGGGACCGGGACAGGTCCCGAAGACGAGCAGTACTTC. Translated: CAIRGTGTGPEDEQYF.

With respect to this clone: Distinct nucleotide sequences in the sample also encode this CDR3. The chain couples TRBV6-5 to TRBJ2-5, with D unresolved. Germline CDR1 is MNHEY and CDR2 is SVGAGI. The ends were cut back, 5 bases at V and 4 bases at J, with 5 bases in the middle. The CDR3 is 11 residues long. CDR3 sequence (DNA): TGTGCCAGCAGTCCCGGAGAGACCCAGTACTTC. Translation: CASSPGETQYF.

The chain carries TRBV7-9 and TRBJ1-6, with D hard to call. Deletions cut 5 bases from V and 13 bases from J, with 21 bases between. This CDR3 has 15 residues. Germline V lookup: CDR1 SEHNR, CDR2 FQNEAQ (reference sequence). The CDR3 nucleotides read TGTGCCAGCAGCCCCCTTGGGGTCGGGATTCGGCCCCTCCACTTT. Translating gives CASSPLGVGIRPLHF.

The rearrangement joins TRBV19 to TRBJ1-5; 10 bases line up with TRBD1. This CDR3 contains 16 residues. From germline, CDR1 is LNHDA and CDR2 SQIVND (reference sequence). V dropped 3 bases and J dropped 5; count of bases not matched to a gene: 7. Here the CDR3 DNA reads TGTGCCAGTAGTATGGTCGGCGGGACAGGGGATCAGCCCCAGCATTTT. Protein: CASSMVGGTGDQPQHF. Together with reference TRBV19 and TRBJ1-5, the CDR3 gives the full variable domain: DGGITQSPKYLFRKEGQNVTLSCEQNLNHDAMYWYRQDPGQGLRLIYYSQIVNDFQKGDIAEGYSVSREKKESFPLTVTSAQKNPTAFYLCASSMVGGTGDQPQHFGDGTRLSIL.

The gene calls are TRBV5-6 and TRBJ2-5; 12 bases align to TRBD2. Per germline, CDR1 SGHDT and CDR2 YYEEEE. V shed 0 bases and J 5 bases; nucleotides not matched to a gene: 11. This CDR3 spans 18 amino acids. CDR3 sequence: CASSLGLAGGRGGETQYF. The DNA of the CDR3 is TGTGCCAGCAGCTTGGGCCTAGCGGGGGGGCGAGGAGGGGAGACCCAGTACTTC.

The chain employs TRBV5-1 and TRBJ2-1, with 9 bases lining up with TRBD1. The CDR3 length is 16 residues. Germline V lookup: CDR1 SGHRS, CDR2 YFSETQ. V lost 0 bases and J lost 10; bases outside the gene matches: 11. The CDR3 sequence is CASSLGGQGRVGEQFF. For the CDR3, the DNA is TGCGCCAGCAGCTTGGGGGGACAGGGAAGAGTGGGAGAGCAGTTCTTC. Combining the CDR3 with reference TRBV5-1 and TRBJ2-1 gives the whole variable domain KAGVTQTPRYLIKTRGQQVTLSCSPISGHRSVSWYQQTPGQGLQFLFEYFSETQRNKGNFPGRFSGRQFSNSRSEMNVSTLELGDSALYLCASSLGGQGRVGEQFFGPGTRLTVL.

This clone turned up a few times. This rearrangement joins TRBV5-1 to TRBJ1-3; D perhaps matches TRBD1 (6 bases). V gave up 0 bases and J gave up 1 base, with 8 bases separating them. CDR1 is SGHRS and CDR2 is YFSETQ in the germline V gene. The CDR3 totals 15 residues. The CDR3 nucleotides are TGCGCCAGCAGCTTGGAGACAGGATCTGGAAACACCATATATTTT. Encoded protein: CASSLETGSGNTIYF.

In its sample, this clone was seen once. This chain joins TRBV9 and TRBJ2-5; a weak D match, TRBD1 (5 bases). The J call may not be correct, given that the DNA end is closer to TRBJ2-7. Germline assignment: CDR1 SGDLS and CDR2 YYNGEE. The CDR3 runs 14 residues. CDR3 sequence: CASSEKGNPYEQYF. In DNA, the CDR3 is TGTGCCAGCAGCGAGAAGGGGAACCCCTACGAGCAGTACTTC.

Ten or more counts support this clone. The rearrangement uses TRBV28 and TRBJ1-5; 9 bases line up with TRBD1. The CDR3 length is 15 residues. The germline V gene has CDR1 MDHEN and CDR2 SYDVKM. The V gene end was trimmed by 5 bases and the J gene end by 5 bases; junction bases not matched to a gene: 7. The CDR3 sequence: CASSPDRGRDQPQHF. The CDR3 nucleotides read TGTGCCAGCAGTCCTGACAGGGGGAGGGATCAGCCCCAGCATTTT.

The V call is TRBV10-1, the J call TRBJ1-1; D is undetermined. Trimming took 4 bases from V and 3 from J, leaving 9 bases between them. Germline lookup yields CDR1 WNHNN and CDR2 SYGVQD (reference sequence). The CDR3 extends over 13 amino acids. CDR3 loop: CASSAGVDTEAFF. The CDR3 DNA follows: TGCGCCAGCAGTGCCGGGGTCGACACTGAAGCTTTCTTT.

The chain joins TRBV7-9 to TRBJ1-5; 8 nucleotides align to TRBD1. The germline V gene has CDR1 SEHNR and CDR2 FQNEAQ (reference sequence). The CDR3 spans 15 residues. Trimming removed 1 base from V and 5 bases from J; junction bases left unmatched: 4. The CDR3 DNA reads TGTGCCAGCAGCTTAGGGACAGGGTTAGATCAGCCCCAGCATTTT. This codes for CASSLGTGLDQPQHF.

The sample holds one count of this clone. The chain carries TRBV5-4 and TRBJ2-3; TRBD2 agrees at 8 bases. Germline trimming cut 2 bases from V and 3 bases from J; bases unmatched to any gene: 5. Germline CDR1 is SGHNT and CDR2 is YYREEE (reference sequence). CDR3 length: 15 residues. CDR3 sequence: CASSFGGAGTDTQYF. CDR3 coding DNA: TGTGCCAGCAGCTTCGGGGGGGCCGGTACAGATACGCAGTATTTT.